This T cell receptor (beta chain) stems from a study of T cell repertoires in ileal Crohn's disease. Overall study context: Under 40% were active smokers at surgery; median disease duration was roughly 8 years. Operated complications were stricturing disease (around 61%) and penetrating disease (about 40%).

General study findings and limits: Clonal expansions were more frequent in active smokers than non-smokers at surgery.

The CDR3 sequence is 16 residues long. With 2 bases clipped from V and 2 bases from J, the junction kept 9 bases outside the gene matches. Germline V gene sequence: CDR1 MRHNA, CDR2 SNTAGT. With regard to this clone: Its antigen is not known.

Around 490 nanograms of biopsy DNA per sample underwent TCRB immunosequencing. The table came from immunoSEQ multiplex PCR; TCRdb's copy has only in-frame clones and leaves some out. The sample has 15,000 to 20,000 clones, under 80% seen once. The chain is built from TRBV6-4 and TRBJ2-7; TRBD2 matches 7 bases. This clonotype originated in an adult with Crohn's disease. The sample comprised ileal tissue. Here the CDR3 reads CASSDMGGTAAYEQYF. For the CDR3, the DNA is TGTGCCAGCAGTGACATGGGAGGGACGGCAGCCTACGAGCAGTACTTC.